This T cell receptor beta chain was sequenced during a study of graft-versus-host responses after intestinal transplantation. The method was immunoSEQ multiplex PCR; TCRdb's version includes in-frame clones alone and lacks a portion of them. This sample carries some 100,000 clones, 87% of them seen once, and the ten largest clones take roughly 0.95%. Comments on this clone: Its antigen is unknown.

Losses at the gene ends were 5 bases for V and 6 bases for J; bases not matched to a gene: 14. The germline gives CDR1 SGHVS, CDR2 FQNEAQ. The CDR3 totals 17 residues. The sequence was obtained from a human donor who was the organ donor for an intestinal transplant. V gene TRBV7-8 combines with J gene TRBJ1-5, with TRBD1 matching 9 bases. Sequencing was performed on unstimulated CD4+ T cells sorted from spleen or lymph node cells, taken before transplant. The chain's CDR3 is CASSPYSGTGSGQPQHF. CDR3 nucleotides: TGTGCCAGCAGCCCCTACTCCGGGACAGGGTCGGGTCAGCCCCAGCATTTT.